These T cell receptor beta chains were read from a single sample in a study of blood T cell repertoires in COVID-19. Produced via immunoSEQ multiplex PCR; TCRdb's table is partial and in-frame only. The sample records 150,000 to 200,000 clones, 88% being singletons. Sequencing input: PBMCs or T cells enriched from blood (not recorded which). Every receptor here comes from a woman between 18 and 30 years old who had recovered from COVID-19. Each CDR3 is given with its conserved first and last residue. A D gene is named only where the DNA matches it firmly. Clone size, where shown, is once, few, many, or a class for clones that have expanded.

-,TRBV4-2,-,TRBJ2-6,TGTGCCAGCAGCCAAGAGCTCCGGGGATCGGGGGCCAACGTCCTGACTTTC,CASSQELRGSGANVLTF
-,TRBV6-4,-,TRBJ2-1,TGTGCCAGCAGTGACTCTGCAGGGGCGGGTAATGAGCAGTTCTTC,CASSDSAGAGNEQFF
-,TRBV19,-,TRBJ2-1,TGTGCCAGTAGTCCCCGGACAGCGAGGGAGAATGAGCAGTTCTTC,CASSPRTARENEQFF
-,TRBV3-1/TRBV3-2,TRBD2,TRBJ2-2,TGTGCCAGCAGCCGAACCCTTTTAGCGGGAGGGGGCACCGGGGAGCTGTTTTTT,CASSRTLLAGGGTGELFF
-,TRBV28,-,TRBJ2-3,TGTGCCAGCAGTTTCGGGCCTCCCGGGGGCACAGATACGCAGTATTTT,CASSFGPPGGTDTQYF
-,TRBV6-2/TRBV6-3,-,TRBJ2-3,TGTGCCAGCAGTTCCCCGATGGGGGCTAGCACAGATACGCAGTATTTT,CASSSPMGASTDTQYF
-,TRBV10-2,-,TRBJ2-2,TGCGCCAGCAGTGAGTCCGTCACCGGGGAGCTGTTTTTT,CASSESVTGELFF
-,TRBV28,TRBD1,TRBJ1-4,TGTGCCAGCAGTTTATCGGCCCGGGGACAGGGAAAACTGTTTTTT,CASSLSARGQGKLFF
-,TRBV6-2/TRBV6-3,TRBD1,TRBJ1-2,TGTGCCAGCAGTCGACAGGGCTATGGCTACACCTTC,CASSRQGYGYTF
-,TRBV28,TRBD1,TRBJ2-7,TGTGCCAGCAGTTTAGACGGACAGGGGATAGGCGAGCAGTACTTC,CASSLDGQGIGEQYF
-,TRBV7-6,TRBD2,TRBJ2-1,TGTGCCAGCAGCTTATTAGGGACTAGCGGGAGCCGGGGAGTCAATGAGCAGTTCTTC,CASSLLGTSGSRGVNEQFF
once,TRBV12-3/TRBV12-4,TRBD2,TRBJ2-7,TGTGCCAGCAGGCTAGCGGGAGTGTACGAGCAGTACTTC,CASRLAGVYEQYF
-,TRBV6-2/TRBV6-3,-,TRBJ2-7,TGTGCCAGCAGTTACAGGTCAGGGTACTACGAGCAGTACTTC,CASSYRSGYYEQYF
once,TRBV3-1/TRBV3-2,TRBD1,TRBJ2-5,TGTGCCAGCAGCCGCCAGGGACAGTTGGAGACCCAGTACTTC,CASSRQGQLETQYF
-,TRBV19,TRBD2,TRBJ2-3,TGTGCCAGTAGTACCATGACTAGCGGACCCACAGATACGCAGTATTTT,CASSTMTSGPTDTQYF
-,TRBV5-4,-,TRBJ1-6,TGTGCCAGCAGCTTAGGGGAGGGTTCACCCCTCCACTTT,CASSLGEGSPLHF
-,TRBV6-4,-,TRBJ2-3,TGTGCCAGCAGTGATGGAGTAGGGGATACCACAGATACGCAGTATTTT,CASSDGVGDTTDTQYF
-,TRBV19,-,TRBJ1-2,TGTGCCAGTAGTATAGATTCGCGGGTCTATGGCTACACCTTC,CASSIDSRVYGYTF
-,TRBV14,-,TRBJ1-1,TGTGCCAGCAGCCAAGAAACGGGACTAAGGGAGAGGAACACTGAAGCTTTCTTT,CASSQETGLRERNTEAFF
-,TRBV10-3,TRBD2,TRBJ2-5,TGTGCCATCAGGGGGACTAGCAGGGAGACCCAGTACTTC,CAIRGTSRETQYF
few,TRBV5-1,-,TRBJ1-1,TGCGCCAGCAGCCTGAGGGCCACTGAAGCTTTCTTT,CASSLRATEAFF
-,TRBV4-2,TRBD2,TRBJ2-7,TGTGCCAGCAGCCCCCTCGCGGGAGCCACCACCTACGAGCAGTACTTC,CASSPLAGATTYEQYF
-,TRBV7-9,-,TRBJ2-5,TGTGCCAGCAGCTCGGCGCAGCGGAAAGAGACCCAGTACTTC,CASSSAQRKETQYF
once,TRBV29-1,-,TRBJ1-1,TGCAGCGTTGAAGAGGCACAGGTGAGCTTACTGAACACTGAAGCTTTCTTT,CSVEEAQVSLLNTEAFF
-,TRBV7-3,-,TRBJ1-1,TGTGCCAGCAGCTTAAACCCGGTTTTTGACACTGAAGCTTTCTTT,CASSLNPVFDTEAFF
once,TRBV7-8,-,TRBJ2-2,TGTGCCAGCAGCCAACCTCTCGGCGGGGAGCTGTTTTTT,CASSQPLGGELFF
-,TRBV15,-,TRBJ2-5,TGTGCCACCAGCAGAGAAGGTCCCCTAGCATCCCAAGAGACCCAGTACTTC,CATSREGPLASQETQYF
-,TRBV18,-,TRBJ1-1,TGTGCCAGCTCAGAACAAGAGAACACTGAAGCTTTCTTT,CASSEQENTEAFF
-,TRBV18,-,TRBJ1-3,TGTGCCAGCTCACCTTCAGTGGGGGTCGGGAGCTCTGGAAACACCATATATTTT,CASSPSVGVGSSGNTIYF
-,TRBV4-2,TRBD2,TRBJ2-3,TGTGCCAGCAGCCAGACGACTAGCGGGGGGCCCATGGGCACAGATACGCAGTATTTT,CASSQTTSGGPMGTDTQYF
many,TRBV30,-,TRBJ1-3,TGTGCCTGGAGTTCCCTTGGAAACACCATATATTTT,CAWSSLGNTIYF
-,TRBV10-3,TRBD2,TRBJ2-2,TGTGCCATCGGCAGCGGGGGGAACACCGGGGAGCTGTTTTTT,CAIGSGGNTGELFF
-,TRBV9,-,TRBJ2-7,TGTGCCAGCAGTAAATTAGGGGTAGGGGATGCACCCTACGAGCAGTACTTC,CASSKLGVGDAPYEQYF
once,TRBV28,TRBD1,TRBJ2-7,TGTGCCAGCAGTGACAGGGTTCGGGATTACGAGCAGTACTTC,CASSDRVRDYEQYF
-,TRBV6-2/TRBV6-3,-,TRBJ1-1,TGTGCCAGCAGTTATTGGGGGGAGAACACTGAAGCTTTCTTT,CASSYWGENTEAFF
few,TRBV28,TRBD1,TRBJ1-3,TGTGCCAGCAGTTTATACCAGGGGGCACACGGAAACACCATATATTTT,CASSLYQGAHGNTIYF